These T cell receptor beta chains were read from a single sample in a study of early T cells in non-severe SARS-CoV-2 infection. One entry per CDR3 protein, called by TCRdb with MiXCR from the 5' RACE reads. Of about 71,000 distinct CDR3 sequences in the sample, roughly 13% were seen once. The material sequenced was whole blood. Receptors were obtained from an adult who was a healthcare worker with PCR-confirmed SARS-CoV-2 infection or an uninfected control (not recorded which). CDR3s include the opening cysteine and the closing phenylalanine or tryptophan. D genes are given only for firm matches. The listing skips clone size in some rows; elsewhere it reads once, few, many or a size class.

TRBJ2-3 | few | TRBV4-3 | . | CASSQDRVSTDTQYF | TGCGCCAGCAGCCAAGACAGGGTGAGCACAGATACGCAGTATTTT
TRBJ1-5 | . | TRBV19 | . | CASIGGQTPPYSNQPQHF | TGTGCCAGTATCGGTGGACAGACCCCGCCTTATAGCAATCAGCCCCAGCATTTT
TRBJ2-1 | few | TRBV3-1 | . | CASSQDIREQFF | TGTGCCAGCAGCCAAGATATACGGGAGCAGTTCTTC
TRBJ2-1 | . | TRBV20-1 | TRBD2 | CSALTSPLNEQFF | TGCAGTGCCTTGACTAGCCCCTTGAATGAGCAGTTCTTC
TRBJ1-1 | few | TRBV12-2 | . | CASRLARGGLGTEAFF | TGTGCAAGTCGCTTAGCGCGAGGGGGGCTAGGCACTGAAGCTTTCTTT
TRBJ1-3 | many | TRBV7-2 | TRBD1 | CASSVDRVNTIYF | TGTGCCAGCAGCGTGGACAGGGTTAACACCATATATTTT
TRBJ2-3 | few | TRBV5-4 | TRBD2 | CASSPAGTSSSTDTQYF | TGTGCCAGCAGCCCGGCCGGGACTAGCTCTAGCACAGATACGCAGTATTTT
TRBJ1-1 | . | TRBV6-6 | . | CASSPRDTEAFF | TGTGCCAGCAGTCCCCGGGACACTGAAGCTTTCTTT
TRBJ1-1 | . | TRBV29-1 | . | CSVQNTEAFF | TGCAGCGTTCAGAACACTGAAGCTTTCTTT
TRBJ2-3 | many | TRBV29-1 | TRBD2 | CSVDPGLASDTQYF | TGCAGCGTTGATCCGGGACTAGCTTCAGATACGCAGTATTTT
TRBJ2-3 | many | TRBV28 | TRBD2 | CASSYSRGGTDTQYF | TGTGCCAGCAGTTACTCTCGGGGGGGCACAGATACGCAGTATTTT
TRBJ1-2 | . | TRBV29-1 | TRBD1 | CSVESTGGVGYTF | TGCAGCGTTGAATCAACAGGGGGAGTTGGCTACACCTTC
TRBJ2-7 | few | TRBV3-1 | . | CASSQVLSLGPSMYF | TGTGCCAGCAGCCAAGTCTTGAGCTTGGGACCTTCAATGTACTTC
TRBJ2-7 | . | TRBV11-2 | . | CASSLGVTGAYEQYF | TGTGCCAGCAGCTTAGGCGTGACAGGCGCCTACGAGCAGTACTTC
TRBJ2-3 | . | TRBV4-3 | TRBD2 | CASSQESGGSDTQYF | TGCGCCAGCAGCCAAGAAAGCGGGGGTTCAGATACGCAGTATTTT
TRBJ2-5 | few | TRBV5-1 | . | CASMFVPQETQYF | TGCGCCAGCATGTTTGTTCCCCAAGAGACCCAGTACTTC
TRBJ1-1 | few | TRBV28 | . | CASSLLVAGNTEAFF | TGTGCCAGCAGTTTATTGGTTGCCGGGAACACTGAAGCTTTCTTT
TRBJ2-7 | few | TRBV20-1 | . | CSASRGKYEQYF | TGCAGTGCTAGCAGGGGAAAGTACGAGCAGTACTTC
TRBJ2-2 | . | TRBV9 | TRBD1 | CASSVGTGSTGELFF | TGTGCCAGCAGCGTCGGGACAGGGTCTACCGGGGAGCTGTTTTTT
TRBJ1-6 | few | TRBV2 | . | CASAEVSPLHF | TGTGCCAGCGCCGAGGTTTCACCCCTCCACTTT
TRBJ1-1 | many | TRBV12-5 | . | CASGLEGFTEAFF | TGTGCTAGTGGTTTAGAGGGCTTCACTGAAGCTTTCTTT
TRBJ1-1 | . | TRBV11-1 | . | CASSFIDKTEAFF | TGTGCCAGCAGCTTCATTGACAAAACTGAAGCTTTCTTT
TRBJ2-7 | few | TRBV7-2 | . | CASSLDAFVHEQYF | TGTGCCAGCAGCTTAGATGCTTTCGTCCACGAGCAGTACTTC
TRBJ1-1 | . | TRBV6-2/TRBV6-3 | . | CASHGTGGIEAFF | TGTGCCAGCCATGGGACGGGGGGTATTGAAGCTTTCTTT
TRBJ1-5 | . | TRBV29-1 | . | CSVSDSNQPQHF | TGCAGCGTTTCCGACAGTAATCAGCCCCAGCATTTT
TRBJ1-4 | few | TRBV12-5 | . | CASGLVRGGYNEKLFF | TGTGCTAGTGGTTTGGTACGAGGGGGATATAATGAAAAACTGTTTTTT